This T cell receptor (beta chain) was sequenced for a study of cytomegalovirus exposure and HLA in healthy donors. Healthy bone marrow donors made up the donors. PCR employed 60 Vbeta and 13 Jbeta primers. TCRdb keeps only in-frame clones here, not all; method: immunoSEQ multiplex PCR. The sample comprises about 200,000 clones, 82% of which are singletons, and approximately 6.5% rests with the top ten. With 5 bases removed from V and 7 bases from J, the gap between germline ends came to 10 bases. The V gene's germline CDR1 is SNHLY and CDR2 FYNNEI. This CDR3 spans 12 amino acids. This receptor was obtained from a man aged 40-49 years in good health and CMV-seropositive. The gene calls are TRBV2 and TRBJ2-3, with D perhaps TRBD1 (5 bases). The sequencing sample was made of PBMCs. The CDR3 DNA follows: TGTGCCAGCAGTAGGGGTGGGAATACGCAGTATTTT. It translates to CASSRGGNTQYF.